These 26 T cell receptor beta chains came from one sample sequenced in a study of T cell responses to AZD1222 COVID-19 vaccine. The repertoire was sequenced with immunoSEQ multiplex PCR; TCRdb's copy has only in-frame clones and lacks some. The sample yields about 150,000 clones, 80% to 90% seen once. The material was peripheral blood, obtained 28 days after the second AZD1222 dose. The receptors derive from an adult who received the AZD1222 COVID-19 vaccine.

The genes are TRBV6-5 and TRBJ1-2; D gene ambiguous. The V gene's germline CDR1 is MNHEY and CDR2 SVGAGI. The V gene lost 0 bases and the J gene lost 8 bases, with 16 bases spanning the gap. This CDR3 has 15 residues. This CDR3 reads CASSYSRFGEAGYTF. The CDR3 coding sequence is TGTGCCAGCAGTTACTCGAGGTTCGGGGAAGCGGGCTACACCTTC.

The chain joins TRBV7-6 to TRBJ2-6; maybe TRBD2 (5 bases). The V gene lost 3 bases and the J gene lost 4 bases, with 10 bases spanning the gap. The germline gives CDR1 SGHVS, CDR2 FNYEAQ. The CDR3 runs 15 residues. CDR3 in amino acids: CASSFSGSGANVLTF. The CDR3 DNA follows: TGTGCCAGCAGCTTCAGCGGATCGGGGGCCAACGTCCTGACTTTC.

The chain combines TRBV11-2 with TRBJ1-5; 10 bases line up with TRBD1. CDR1 is SGHAT, CDR2 FQNNGV, per germline. Trimming took 2 bases from V and 6 from J; bases not matched to a gene: 7. The CDR3 has 16 residues. The CDR3 nucleotides read TGTGCCAGCAGCTTATTCGGGCGACAGGGGGCTCAGCCCCAGCATTTT. It encodes CASSLFGRQGAQPQHF. Variable domain in full (rest from reference TRBV11-2 and TRBJ1-5): EAGVAQSPRYKIIEKRQSVAFWCNPISGHATLYWYQQILGQGPKLLIQFQNNGVVDDSQLPKDRFSAERLKGVDSTLKIQPAKLEDSAVYLCASSLFGRQGAQPQHFGDGTRLSIL.

The table lists this clone with a few counts. The chain employs TRBV30 and TRBJ1-3, with 8 bases matching TRBD1. Germline CDR1 and CDR2: GTSNPN and SVGIG (reference sequence). This CDR3 is 15 amino acids long. The V gene end was trimmed by 2 bases and the J gene end by 0 bases; junction bases not matched to a gene: 3. This CDR3 is CAWSIGTGSGNTIYF. Here the CDR3 DNA reads TGTGCCTGGAGTATTGGGACAGGCTCTGGAAACACCATATATTTT.

The chain is built from TRBV9 and TRBJ2-7; 14 positions match TRBD2. Germline CDR1 SGDLS, CDR2 YYNGEE. The CDR3 covers 15 residues. V lost 4 bases, J lost 4 bases, and 4 bases stayed unmatched. The CDR3, as DNA: TGTGCCAGCAGCCGAGGGACTAGCGGGAGTTACGAGCAGTACTTC. This sequence encodes CASSRGTSGSYEQYF.

The V gene is TRBV5-1, the J gene TRBJ2-5, with unresolved D. V gave up 0 bases and J gave up 3 bases, with 6 bases separating them. The CDR3 contains 13 residues. Germline V gene lookup returns CDR1 SGHRS and CDR2 YFSETQ. CDR3 loop: CASSLDLKETQYF. As DNA, the CDR3 is TGCGCCAGCAGCTTGGATCTAAAAGAGACCCAGTACTTC.

The chain uses TRBV29-1 and TRBJ1-2, with D unclear. The V gene lost 6 bases and the J gene lost 1 base, with 9 bases spanning the gap. CDR3 size: 12 residues. The germline V gene has CDR1 SQVTM and CDR2 ANQGSEA. The CDR3 sequence: CSVSGINYGYTF. As DNA, the CDR3 is TGCAGCGTGAGCGGGATTAACTATGGCTACACCTTC.

The chain joins TRBV6-1 to TRBJ1-2, with 8 bases fitting TRBD1. Trimming removed 3 bases from V and 4 bases from J; junction bases left unmatched: 7. CDR1 is MNHNS, CDR2 SASEGT, per germline. CDR3 size: 15 residues. CDR3 nucleotides: TGTGCCAGCAGTGATTACGGGACAGGAAGCTATGGCTACACCTTC. Translation gives CASSDYGTGSYGYTF.

The chain combines TRBV28 with TRBJ1-5; D not resolved. Trimming removed 6 bases from V and 6 bases from J, with 12 bases in between. The CDR3 consists of 13 residues. Germline V gene sequence: CDR1 MDHEN, CDR2 SYDVKM. CDR3 loop: CASRPGLAQPQHF. CDR3 bases: TGTGCCAGCAGACCCGGGCTCGCTCAGCCCCAGCATTTT.

The V and J genes are TRBV7-3 and TRBJ2-1; 8 nucleotides agree with TRBD2. The junction had 16 bases not matched to a gene; V was cut back by 5 bases and J by 4 bases. Looked up from germline, CDR1 is SGHTA and CDR2 is FQGTGA. This CDR3 comprises 18 residues. The CDR3 nucleotides are TGTGCCAGCAGCCCCCGGGGCGGGAGGTCCTCTACATACAATGAGCAGTTCTTC. This encodes CASSPRGGRSSTYNEQFF.

The chain employs TRBV5-8 and TRBJ2-7, with D perhaps matching TRBD1 (5 bases). CDR1 is SGHTS, CDR2 YDEGEE, per germline. There are 12 residues in the CDR3. The V and J ends lost 3 bases and 3 bases respectively, with 7 bases between them. The CDR3 DNA follows: TGTGCCAGCAGCTCCGACAGCTACGAGCAGTACTTC. Residues: CASSSDSYEQYF. Together with reference TRBV5-8 and TRBJ2-7, the CDR3 gives the full variable domain: EAGVTQSPTHLIKTRGQQATLRCSPISGHTSVYWYQQALGLGLQFLLWYDEGEERNRGNFPPRFSGRQFPNYSSELNVNALELEDSALYLCASSSDSYEQYFGPGTRLTVT.

The gene calls are TRBV18 and TRBJ1-1; possible D gene TRBD1, 6 bases. The length of the CDR3 is 17 residues. Germline V gene sequence: CDR1 KGHSH, CDR2 LQKENI. Trimming pared 5 bases from V and 5 bases from J, leaving 24 bases between. CDR3 amino acids: CASSNLDGQSRGTEAFF. The CDR3 DNA sequence: TGTGCCAGCTCAAACCTGGACGGACAGAGTAGGGGGACTGAAGCTTTCTTT.

J is TRBJ2-5 and V is TRBV2; D call uncertain. V was cut by 4 bases and J by 3 bases, with 12 bases left in between. This CDR3 contains 14 residues. Germline V gene data show CDR1 as SNHLY and CDR2 as FYNNEI. The CDR3 nucleotides are TGTGCCAGCAGTGGATCCCGTGGAGAAGAGACCCAGTACTTC. It specifies CASSGSRGEETQYF.

The chain couples TRBV6-5 to TRBJ2-7, with D unresolved. Per germline, CDR1 MNHEY and CDR2 SVGAGI. CDR3 length: 11 residues. V shed 6 bases and J shed 3 bases, with 6 bases lying between them. CDR3 coding DNA: TGTGCCAGCAGAACCTTCTACGAGCAGTACTTC. This codes for CASRTFYEQYF.

This clone was counted a single time. V and J are TRBV11-3 and TRBJ2-3; D not certain. The CDR3 consists of 13 residues. CDR1 and CDR2 from the germline V gene are SGHNT and YENEEA. V was clipped by 5 bases and J by 5 bases, with 11 bases between them. The CDR3 DNA reads TGTGCCAGCAGCCCCTCGATGCGAGATACGCAGTATTTT. Translated: CASSPSMRDTQYF.

The chain combines TRBV7-8 with TRBJ2-7; D remains ambiguous. Germline CDR1 SGHVS, CDR2 FQNEAQ. CDR3 length equals 14 residues. V shed 1 base and J shed 1 base, with 8 bases lying between them. The CDR3 nucleotides are TGTGCCAGCAGCTTAGGTGCAGCTTCCTACGAGCAGTACTTC. Protein sequence: CASSLGAASYEQYF.

The J gene is TRBJ2-1, the V gene TRBV5-1; 8 positions agree with TRBD2. The CDR3 runs 14 residues. Germline V lookup: CDR1 SGHRS, CDR2 YFSETQ. After removal of 0 bases from V and 8 bases from J, the junction contained 4 bases not matched to a gene. CDR3 amino acids: CASSLGAGEYEQFF. The CDR3, as DNA: TGCGCCAGCAGCTTGGGAGCGGGAGAGTATGAGCAGTTCTTC.

The genes are TRBV7-8 and TRBJ2-7, with a tentative D call TRBD2 (7 bases). This CDR3 spans 15 amino acids. Per germline, CDR1 SGHVS and CDR2 FQNEAQ. Between the trimmed V and J ends, which lost 5 bases and 2 bases, there was a span of 16 bases. CDR3 DNA: TGTGCCAGCAGCCGAGAACGGGGGGCTACCTACGAGCAGTACTTC. Translated: CASSRERGATYEQYF. Using reference TRBV7-8 and TRBJ2-7 for the parts outside the CDR3, the full variable domain is GAGVSQSPRYKVAKRGQDVALRCDPISGHVSLFWYQQALGQGPEFLTYFQNEAQLDKSGLPSDRFFAERPEGSVSTLKIQRTQQEDSAVYLCASSRERGATYEQYFGPGTRLTVT.

The V and J genes are TRBV4-3 and TRBJ1-1; D is unclear. The germline V gene has CDR1 LGHNA and CDR2 YSLEER. CDR3 size: 14 residues. V dropped 0 bases and J dropped 4 bases, with 9 bases sitting between them. This chain's CDR3 is CASSQELGLTEAFF. The CDR3 coding sequence is TGCGCCAGCAGCCAAGAATTAGGGCTCACTGAAGCTTTCTTT.

The chain joins TRBV12-3 or TRBV12-4 to TRBJ1-4, with 8 bases lining up with TRBD1. The CDR3 length is 13 residues. J was trimmed by 9 bases and V by 3 bases; bases with no gene match: 3. This CDR3 is CASSFGQGKKLFF. The DNA for the CDR3 is TGTGCCAGCAGTTTTGGACAGGGTAAAAAACTGTTTTTT.

The rearrangement links TRBV7-2 to TRBJ2-1, with D possibly TRBD1 on 5 matching bases. The CDR3 is 16 amino acids. V was clipped by 3 bases and J by 11 bases, with 23 bases between them. Germline loops: CDR1 SGHTA, CDR2 FQGNSA. As DNA, the CDR3 is TGTGCCAGCAGCTTCAGGGCTAGGACGATCAATCGCCAGCAGTTCTTC. This encodes CASSFRARTINRQQFF.

The chain has TRBV5-5 and TRBJ1-5, with 7 positions matching TRBD1. This CDR3 is built from 14 residues. Germline V gene sequence: CDR1 SGHKS, CDR2 YYEKEE (reference sequence). V shed 0 bases, J shed 9 bases, and the junction held 6 bases outside the gene matches. Here the CDR3 DNA reads TGTGCCAGCAGCTTGGAAGGGGGCGCGGGGCCCCAGCATTTT. Translated: CASSLEGGAGPQHF.

The rearrangement uses TRBV5-1 and TRBJ2-7; 8 positions agree with TRBD2. Trimming cost V 9 bases and J 0 bases; bases outside gene matches: 5. This CDR3 contains 13 residues. From germline, CDR1 is SGHRS and CDR2 YFSETQ. CDR3 sequence: CATKAGDSYEQYF. DNA for the CDR3: TGCGCCACCAAAGCGGGAGACTCCTACGAGCAGTACTTC.

The CDR3 reads CASSVAQGPTYEQYF. CDR3 coding DNA: TGTGCCAGCAGCGTAGCACAGGGGCCCACCTACGAGCAGTACTTC. The chain is built from TRBV9 and TRBJ2-7; 7 bases match TRBD1. V lost 0 bases and J lost 2; bases outside the gene matches: 5. CDR3 size: 15 residues. Germline V CDR1 and CDR2: SGDLS, YYNGEE.

This clone showed up just once. A junction boundary mismatches the germline segment, possibly from a read error. This rearrangement joins TRBV7-2 to TRBJ1-6; no reliable D call. The CDR3 contains 14 residues. Germline loops: CDR1 SGHTA, CDR2 FQGNSA. The DNA of the CDR3 is TGTGCCAGCAGTTTAGACGCGTCTTCTTCACCCCTCCACTTT. It encodes CASSLDASSSPLHF.

The chain joins TRBV28 to TRBJ1-1; TRBD1 matches at 8 bases. The V and J ends lost 2 bases and 2 bases, in that order; junction bases with no gene match: 13. This CDR3 is built from 18 residues. Germline CDR1 MDHEN, CDR2 SYDVKM. Here the CDR3 reads CASSLPGAGGAGNTEAFF. The CDR3 region has the DNA TGTGCCAGCAGTTTACCCGGGGCAGGGGGCGCTGGAAACACTGAAGCTTTCTTT. The variable domain in full, with the rest retrieved from reference TRBV28 and TRBJ1-1, is DVKVTQSSRYLVKRTGEKVFLECVQDMDHENMFWYRQDPGLGLRLIYFSYDVKMKEKGDIPEGYSVSREKKERFSLILESASTNQTSMYLCASSLPGAGGAGNTEAFFGQGTRLTVV.